This entry lists 5 T cell receptor beta chains sequenced from one sample in a study of regulatory T cells in long-lasting Graves disease. The time point here: newly diagnosed GD, antithyroid drugs for less than 3 months. The TCR library was made from RNA extracted from PBMCs. Arm-PCR of CDR3 regions with iRepertoire HTBI primers generated TCR beta libraries. A single record per CDR3 protein comes from TCRdb applying MiXCR to the multiplex PCR reads. The data show roughly 400,000 distinct CDR3 sequences, 15% seen once. The sample was also linked to a second study, of T cells in Graves' hyperthyroidism and ophthalmopathy.

Specimen: peripheral blood mononuclear cells (PBMCs), collected at new diagnosis, from a patient treated with antithyroid drugs. The receptor source for this set is a woman in her forties with Graves disease.

In its sample, this clonotype was seen many times. V and J are TRBV28 and TRBJ2-5; 7 bases line up with TRBD1. Germline CDR1 reads MDHEN; CDR2 reads SYDVKM. This CDR3 region has 15 residues. The V and J ends lost 2 bases and 3 bases, in that order; junction bases with no gene match: 6. The DNA of the CDR3 is TGTGCCAGCAGTTTAAGGGACGGACAGGAAGAGACCCAGTACTTC. Translated, it gives CASSLRDGQEETQYF. The whole variable domain, remainder taken from reference TRBV28 and TRBJ2-5, is DVKVTQSSRYLVKRTGEKVFLECVQDMDHENMFWYRQDPGLGLRLIYFSYDVKMKEKGDIPEGYSVSREKKERFSLILESASTNQTSMYLCASSLRDGQEETQYFGPGTRLLVL.

The table lists this clonotype with a few counts. The chain has TRBV28 and TRBJ1-2; no firm D call. Trimming removed 5 bases from V and 4 bases from J, with 17 bases in between. The CDR3 runs to 15 residues. Germline V gene lookup returns CDR1 MDHEN and CDR2 SYDVKM. The CDR3 sequence is CASSRRPPGSYGYTF. The CDR3 nucleotides read TGTGCCAGCAGTCGACGGCCCCCCGGGAGCTATGGCTACACCTTC.

This clonotype was seen at least ten times. The chain carries TRBV7-3 and TRBJ2-1; 9 bases are a match to TRBD2. CDR3 length equals 17 residues. CDR1 is SGHTA and CDR2 is FQGTGA in the germline V gene. Losses at the gene ends were 3 bases for V and 5 bases for J; bases not matched to a gene: 11. In DNA, the CDR3 is TGTGCCAGCAGCTTCCTCCCTAGCGGGGTGGCGGACAATGAGCAGTTCTTC. Its translation is CASSFLPSGVADNEQFF. Filled out from reference TRBV7-3 and TRBJ2-1, the complete variable domain reads GAGVSQTPSNKVTEKGKYVELRCDPISGHTALYWYRQSLGQGPEFLIYFQGTGAADDSGLPNDRFFAVRPEGSVSTLKIQRTERGDSAVYLCASSFLPSGVADNEQFFGPGTRLTVL.

In this sample, this clonotype turned up many times. This sequence joins TRBV2 and TRBJ1-1; 8 bases agree with TRBD1. V lost 5 bases, J lost 2 bases, and 4 bases stayed unmatched. There are 14 residues in the CDR3. Per the germline V gene, CDR1 is SNHLY and CDR2 is FYNNEI. The CDR3 here is CASSQQGGNTEAFF. The CDR3 DNA reads as TGTGCCAGCAGTCAACAGGGGGGCAACACTGAAGCTTTCTTT.

This clonotype was seen a handful of times. With a much larger clone just one base away, this may be a read error. V is TRBV7-8 and J is TRBJ2-2; no clear D gene. This CDR3 region has 13 residues. The V gene lost 4 bases and the J gene lost 3 bases, with 6 bases spanning the gap. In germline, CDR1 is SGHVS, CDR2 FQNEAQ. CDR3 in amino acids: CASSSGHTGELFF. CDR3 nucleotide sequence: TGTGCCAGCAGCTCAGGACACACCGGGGAGCTGTTTTTT.